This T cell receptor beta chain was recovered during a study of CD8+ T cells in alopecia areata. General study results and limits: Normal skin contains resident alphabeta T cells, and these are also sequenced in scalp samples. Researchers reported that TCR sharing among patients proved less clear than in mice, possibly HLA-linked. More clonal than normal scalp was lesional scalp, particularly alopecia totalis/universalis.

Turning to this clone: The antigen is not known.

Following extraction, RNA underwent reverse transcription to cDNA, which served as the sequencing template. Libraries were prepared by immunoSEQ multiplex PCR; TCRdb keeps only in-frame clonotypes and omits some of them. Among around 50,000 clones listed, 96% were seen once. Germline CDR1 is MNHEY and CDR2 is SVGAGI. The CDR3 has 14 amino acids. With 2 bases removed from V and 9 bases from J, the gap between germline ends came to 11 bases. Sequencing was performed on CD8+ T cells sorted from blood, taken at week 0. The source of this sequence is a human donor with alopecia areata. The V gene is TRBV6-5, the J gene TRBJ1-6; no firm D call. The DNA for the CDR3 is TGTGCCAGCAGTTACGGACTGACCGGTTCACCCCTCCACTTT. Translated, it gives CASSYGLTGSPLHF.